What follows are 22 T cell receptor beta chains derived from one specimen sequenced in a study of cytomegalovirus exposure and HLA in healthy donors. Clones were sequenced by immunoSEQ multiplex PCR, and TCRdb holds only the in-frame ones, with some missing. This sample has roughly 150,000 clones; roughly nine tenths occur once, and the top ten carry 3.3%. Specimen: PBMCs. Receptors originate from a woman younger than 35 in good health and CMV-seropositive.

This sequence joins TRBV28 and TRBJ2-4, with 9 bases lining up with TRBD1. The CDR3 totals 15 residues. The trim removed 3 bases at V and 6 bases at J, leaving 6 bases unmatched. Germline-derived CDR1 and CDR2 are MDHEN and SYDVKM. The CDR3 loop is CASSLPLDRGNIQYF. DNA for the CDR3: TGTGCCAGCAGTTTGCCGCTGGACAGGGGAAACATTCAGTACTTC. Full variable domain (missing parts from reference TRBV28 and TRBJ2-4): DVKVTQSSRYLVKRTGEKVFLECVQDMDHENMFWYRQDPGLGLRLIYFSYDVKMKEKGDIPEGYSVSREKKERFSLILESASTNQTSMYLCASSLPLDRGNIQYFGAGTRLSVL.

This chain links TRBV27 with TRBJ2-1; 9 nucleotides agree with TRBD1. The CDR3 is made up of 14 amino acids. Germline V gene lookup returns CDR1 MNHEY and CDR2 SMNVEV (reference sequence). The junction had 4 bases not matched to a gene; V was cut back by 6 bases and J by 4 bases. This CDR3 reads CASSPDRGYNEQFF. The CDR3 DNA sequence: TGTGCCAGCAGCCCGGACAGGGGTTACAATGAGCAGTTCTTC.

The chain carries TRBV6-1 and TRBJ2-5, with D possibly being TRBD1 (6 bases). Germline V CDR1 and CDR2: MNHNS, SASEGT. V lost 1 base and J lost 5, with 17 bases in between. CDR3 length: 16 amino acids. DNA of the CDR3: TGTGCCAGCAGTGAAGGGCCGGGACAAGGGCAGGAGACCCAGTACTTC. Translating it yields CASSEGPGQGQETQYF.

The rearrangement links TRBV6-1 to TRBJ2-7, with D possibly being TRBD1 (6 bases). From germline, CDR1 is MNHNS and CDR2 SASEGT. The CDR3 contains 14 residues. Trimming left V 6 bases short and J 4 bases short, with 16 bases between. The CDR3 sequence: CASRGQSFWYEQYF. For the CDR3, the DNA is TGTGCCAGCAGAGGACAGTCGTTCTGGTACGAGCAGTACTTC.

The rearrangement links TRBV19 to TRBJ1-4, with D perhaps TRBD1 (5 bases). Trimming pared 6 bases from V and 8 bases from J, leaving 19 bases between. This CDR3 contains 15 residues. Germline values: CDR1 LNHDA, CDR2 SQIVND (reference sequence). CDR3 DNA sequence: TGTGCCAGTAGACCCGATTTCAGGGCGAGGGAAAAACTGTTTTTT. Protein product: CASRPDFRAREKLFF.

The chain uses TRBV7-2 and TRBJ2-7; weak D call: TRBD2 (5 bases). The CDR3 spans 15 residues. Between the trimmed V and J ends, which lost 0 bases and 4 bases, there was a span of 13 bases. From germline, CDR1 is SGHTA and CDR2 FQGNSA. The CDR3 nucleotides read TGTGCCAGCAGCTTAGCGAGCAGCGGCAGGTACGAGCAGTACTTC. Amino acids: CASSLASSGRYEQYF.

The rearrangement joins TRBV7-2 to TRBJ2-7, with 10 bases fitting TRBD1. V lost 5 bases, J lost 7 bases, and 8 bases stayed unmatched. Germline CDR1 reads SGHTA; CDR2 reads FQGNSA. CDR3 size: 14 residues. The CDR3 DNA sequence: TGTGCCAGCAGCCTCGGGACAGGGGTGGGGGAGCAGTACTTC. Its translation is CASSLGTGVGEQYF.

The chain joins TRBV27 to TRBJ1-4, with TRBD1 as a possible D gene (5 bases). The CDR3 has 14 residues. CDR1 MNHEY and CDR2 SMNVEV come from the germline V gene (reference sequence). The V gene lost 2 bases and the J gene lost 3 bases, with 7 bases spanning the gap. This chain's CDR3 is CASSLGGANEKLFF. The CDR3 DNA is TGTGCCAGCAGTTTAGGAGGGGCTAATGAAAAACTGTTTTTT.

The rearrangement joins TRBV25-1 to TRBJ1-2; unclear D gene. CDR3 length equals 10 residues. The V end was cut by 3 bases, the J end by 7 bases, with 3 bases between. Germline loops: CDR1 MGHDK, CDR2 SYGVNS. CDR3 nucleotide sequence: TGTGCCAGCAGTGACGGTGGCTACACCTTC. As protein: CASSDGGYTF.

V is TRBV9 and J is TRBJ2-2; TRBD2 aligns across 11 bases. The CDR3 consists of 15 residues. Germline V gene lookup returns CDR1 SGDLS and CDR2 YYNGEE. With 4 bases clipped from V and 4 bases from J, the junction kept 3 bases outside the gene matches. In nucleotides, the CDR3 is TGTGCCAGCAGCTATAGCGGGAGGGCCACCGGGGAGCTGTTTTTT. Translation: CASSYSGRATGELFF.

This chain uses TRBV7-9 with TRBJ1-2; D call uncertain. Deletions cut 2 bases from V and 8 bases from J, with 12 bases between. The CDR3 sequence is 13 residues long. Germline V gives CDR1 SEHNR, CDR2 FQNEAQ (reference sequence). The CDR3 DNA sequence: TGTGCCAGCAGCTTAATAAGTGATGGCGGCTACACCTTC. As protein: CASSLISDGGYTF.

The chain is built from TRBV6-5 and TRBJ2-2; a weak D match, TRBD2 (6 bases). The CDR3 is 15 residues long. The germline V gene encodes CDR1 MNHEY and CDR2 SVGAGI. V lost 3 bases and J lost 7, with 15 bases in between. Here the CDR3 reads CASSYAREKHGELFF. Here the CDR3 DNA reads TGTGCCAGCAGTTATGCTCGGGAGAAACACGGGGAGCTGTTTTTT.

The chain is built from TRBV2 and TRBJ2-7; 9 bases map to TRBD2. This CDR3 is built from 14 residues. V shed 3 bases and J 10 bases; nucleotides not matched to a gene: 10. CDR1 and CDR2 (germline): SNHLY, FYNNEI. This CDR3 is CASSDLGLAGRQYF. In DNA, the CDR3 is TGTGCCAGCAGTGACCTGGGGCTAGCGGGACGACAGTACTTC.

The rearrangement joins TRBV7-9 to TRBJ2-7, with a possible D match to TRBD1 (6 bases). This CDR3 is built from 14 residues. CDR1 is SEHNR and CDR2 is FQNEAQ in the germline V gene (reference sequence). V was cut by 5 bases and J by 3 bases, with 14 bases left in between. CDR3 nucleotide sequence: TGTGCCAGCAGCCCTCCCGGGACATACTACGAGCAGTACTTC. Protein product: CASSPPGTYYEQYF.

This clone showed up just once. The CDR3 loop is CASSRKVTTLYSNQPQHF. The CDR3 DNA sequence: TGTGCCAGTAGTAGAAAGGTCACTACTCTATATAGCAATCAGCCCCAGCATTTT. V usage is TRBV19 and J usage is TRBJ1-5; D unclear. Trimming cost V 4 bases and J 0 bases, with 19 bases left between them. CDR3 length equals 18 residues. Germline assignment: CDR1 LNHDA and CDR2 SQIVND (reference sequence).

The V and J genes are TRBV29-1 and TRBJ2-3; the match to TRBD1 covers 8 bases. Germline lookup yields CDR1 SQVTM and CDR2 ANQGSEA. The V segment lost 2 bases and the J segment 7 bases; nucleotides outside the gene matches: 11. The CDR3 contains 15 residues. The CDR3 reads CSVERLGDRSHTQYF. CDR3 bases: TGCAGCGTTGAAAGACTCGGGGACAGGAGCCATACGCAGTATTTT.

This chain links TRBV4-1 with TRBJ2-2; 9 bases are a match to TRBD2. The CDR3 has 19 residues. Germline V lookup: CDR1 MGHRA, CDR2 YSYEKL. J gave up 0 bases and V 1 base, and 9 bases lay outside the gene matches. The CDR3: CASSQGWGTSPSNTGELFF. The CDR3 DNA sequence: TGCGCCAGCAGCCAAGGTTGGGGGACTAGCCCCTCGAACACCGGGGAGCTGTTTTTT.

The chain links TRBV5-4 to TRBJ2-2; tentatively, D is TRBD1 (6 bases). From germline, CDR1 is SGHNT and CDR2 YYREEE (reference sequence). The CDR3 contains 13 residues. Trimming removed 4 bases at V and 6 bases at J, with 10 bases between. The DNA for the CDR3 is TGTGCCAGCAGCACCACAGGGCCCGGGGAGCTGTTTTTT. Translating gives CASSTTGPGELFF. The complete variable domain, with remaining parts taken from reference TRBV5-4 and TRBJ2-2, reads ETGVTQSPTHLIKTRGQQVTLRCSSQSGHNTVSWYQQALGQGPQFIFQYYREEENGRGNFPPRFSGLQFPNYSSELNVNALELDDSALYLCASSTTGPGELFFGEGSRLTVL.

The rearrangement uses TRBV6-5 and TRBJ1-3, with D maybe TRBD1 (5 bases). This CDR3 comprises 14 residues. The germline CDR1 and CDR2 sequences are MNHEY and SVGAGI. V lost 6 bases to trimming and J lost 2 bases, with 11 bases between them. The CDR3 DNA reads TGTGCCAGCAGAGGGGCAGGCGCTGGAAACACCATATATTTT. Translated, it gives CASRGAGAGNTIYF.

The chain uses TRBV7-9 and TRBJ1-2; 7 bases line up with TRBD1. CDR1 is SEHNR and CDR2 is FQNEAQ in the germline V gene (reference sequence). This CDR3 is 13 amino acids long. The trim removed 4 bases at V and 5 bases at J, leaving 4 bases unmatched. CDR3 sequence: CASSSGQEYGYTF. CDR3 bases: TGTGCCAGCAGCTCCGGACAGGAGTATGGCTACACCTTC.

The chain uses TRBV28 and TRBJ1-4, with D possibly TRBD1 on 5 matching bases. Per the germline V gene, CDR1 is MDHEN and CDR2 is SYDVKM. CDR3 length equals 13 residues. The V end lost 8 bases, the J end lost 4 bases, and 11 bases lay between the germline ends. DNA of the CDR3: TGTGCCAGCGGGGGGACCTTTAATGAAAAACTGTTTTTT. Protein: CASGGTFNEKLFF.

This chain links TRBV6-5 with TRBJ2-5, with 7 bases aligning to TRBD2. Germline V gives CDR1 MNHEY, CDR2 SVGAGI. The CDR3 sequence is 13 residues long. V lost 5 bases to trimming and J lost 5 bases; unmatched junction nucleotides: 5. As DNA, the CDR3 is TGTGCCAGCAGTAAGACTAGCAGGGAGACCCAGTACTTC. This translates into CASSKTSRETQYF.